The 23 T cell receptor beta chains below come from one sample, sequenced in a study of tumor and adjacent non-tumor tissue in lung cancer. A modified ARM-PCR protocol with three rounds of nested PCR amplified TCRbeta. A single record per CDR3 protein comes from TCRdb applying MiXCR to the multiplex PCR reads. The table shows more than 85,000 distinct CDR3 sequences, with over 55% occurring only once. The template was RNA from unsorted bulk tissue. This non-tumor lung sample came from over 3 cm beyond the tumor edge. The sequencing input was distant non-tumor lung tissue. Receptor source: a man aged 25-45 years with non-small cell lung cancer.

Only one count was recorded for this clonotype. As the CDR3 is not closed by the conserved phenylalanine or tryptophan, this likely results from a read error. The chain combines TRBV6-5 with TRBJ2-7; D unclear. CDR1 is MNHEY and CDR2 is SVGAGI in the germline V gene. CDR3 length: 15 amino acids. The CDR3 spells CASNYRRDGSYEQYS. The CDR3 nucleotides read TGTGCCAGCAATTACCGAAGGGATGGCTCCTACGAGCAGTACTCC.

The chain combines TRBV4-3 with TRBJ2-1; D gene ambiguous. The CDR3 loop spans 13 amino acids. The V gene's germline CDR1 is LGHNA and CDR2 YSLEER. Between the trimmed V and J ends, which lost 1 base and 10 bases, there was a span of 11 bases. The CDR3 bases are TGCGCCAGCAGCCAAGTCTACAACGAAGAGCAGTTCTTC. It is translated as CASSQVYNEEQFF.

A word on this clonotype: A much larger clone differs from this one at a single base, so this may be a read error. V and J are TRBV12-3 or TRBV12-4 and TRBJ2-3, with TRBD1 matching over 7 bases. This CDR3 comprises 14 residues. J was trimmed by 1 base and V by 11 bases; bases with no gene match: 9. DNA for the CDR3: TGTGCCGGCACAGACAGGGATCGCACAGATACGCAGTATTTT. Residues: CAGTDRDRTDTQYF.

About this clonotype: Its ends do not fully match the called genes, so a read error is possible. The chain couples TRBV6-5 to TRBJ2-3; D may match TRBD1 or TRBD2 (5 bases each). From germline, CDR1 is MNHEY and CDR2 SVGAGI. The CDR3 totals 16 residues. The DNA of the CDR3 is TGTGCCAGCAGCTTATTGGGGACCCCTAGCACAGATACACAGTATTTT. Encoded protein: CASSLLGTPSTDTQYF.

This clonotype was found many times. This sequence joins TRBV20-1 and TRBJ1-5; 7 nucleotides line up with TRBD1. Trimming at V came to 3 bases and at J to 4 bases, leaving 6 bases not matched to a gene. There are 14 residues in the CDR3. Germline lookup yields CDR1 DFQATT and CDR2 SNEGSKA (reference sequence). The CDR3 bases are TGCAGTGCTAGGACGGGACAGAGGAATCAGCCCCAGCATTTT. It translates to CSARTGQRNQPQHF.

This clonotype appeared a few times. The chain has TRBV7-9 and TRBJ2-7, with 8 nucleotides matching TRBD1. V lost 7 bases and J lost 3; bases outside the gene matches: 2. CDR3 length equals 12 residues. Looked up from germline, CDR1 is SEHNR and CDR2 is FQNEAQ (reference sequence). The CDR3 region has the DNA TGTGCCAGCACCGGGACAGGCTACGAGCAGTACTTC. It translates to CASTGTGYEQYF.

As concerns this clonotype: A much more abundant neighbour one base away suggests this may be a read error. The chain has TRBV4-2 and TRBJ2-6, with D perhaps matching TRBD1 or TRBD2 (5 bases each). Germline lookup yields CDR1 LGHNA and CDR2 YNFKEQ. The CDR3 runs 17 residues. The CDR3 nucleotides are TGTGCCAGCAGCCAGGATTCGGGGAAGGCTGGGGCCGACGTCCTGACTTTC. Amino acids: CASSQDSGKAGADVLTF.

This clonotype was seen a single time. This may arise from a read error, as a much more abundant clone is one base away. The CDR3 ends on some other residue instead of the conserved phenylalanine or tryptophan, so this is likely a read error. V is TRBV7-8 and J is TRBJ2-7; D is possibly TRBD1 or TRBD2 (6 bases each). The CDR3 consists of 14 residues. Germline assignment: CDR1 SGHVS and CDR2 FQNEAQ. V lost 1 base and J lost 6, with 13 bases in between. The CDR3 DNA sequence: TGTGCCAGCAGCTTAGTTTGGGGGGCCGGCGAGCAGTACTTA. It specifies CASSLVWGAGEQYL.

About this clonotype: One end of the junction does not line up with germline, which may come from a read error. The chain links TRBV6-2 or TRBV6-3 to TRBJ1-3; D not certain. Per germline, CDR1 MNHEY and CDR2 SVGEGT. This CDR3 spans 16 amino acids. The CDR3 DNA reads TGTACCAGCAGTTACTCGGCAGGAAGAGGACGGAACACCTTATATTTT. Its protein product is CTSSYSAGRGRNTLYF.

About this clonotype itself: It is likely a read error, because the conserved phenylalanine at the end of the CDR3 is missing. J is TRBJ1-1 and V is TRBV11-2, with no clear D. Per germline, CDR1 SGHAT and CDR2 FQNNGV. This CDR3 has 13 residues. CDR3 coding DNA: TGTCCCAGCAGCTTGACGGGGAACACTGAAGCTTTCTCT. This sequence encodes CPSSLTGNTEAFS.

Turning to this clonotype: At one of its ends the junction is not consistent with the germline gene, which may arise from a read error. The V call is TRBV11-2, the J call TRBJ2-2; TRBD1 agrees at 7 bases. Looked up from germline, CDR1 is SGHAT and CDR2 is FQNNGV. This CDR3 contains 15 residues. The CDR3 region is CASSLRQGVTGELFF. CDR3 in DNA: TGTGCCAGTAGCTTGAGACAGGGAGTCACCGGGGAGCTGTTTTTT.

This clonotype has just one count. No conserved phenylalanine or tryptophan ends this CDR3, so it is likely a read error. This sequence joins TRBV29-1 and TRBJ2-2, with TRBD1 matching 7 bases. The V and J ends lost 3 bases and 6 bases, in that order; junction bases with no gene match: 10. Germline loops: CDR1 SQVTM, CDR2 ANQGSEA. This CDR3 has 15 amino acids. The CDR3 loop reads CSVDTETGLAGELFL. The CDR3 region has the DNA TGCAGCGTTGATACCGAGACAGGGTTGGCCGGGGAGCTGTTTCTT.

Comments on this clonotype: Germline and junction disagree at one end, which may indicate a read error. The CDR3 is CVSSLGDGGGYTF. CDR3 DNA sequence: TGTGTCAGCAGCTTGGGGGACGGCGGTGGCTACACCTTC. This rearrangement joins TRBV7-9 to TRBJ1-2; maybe TRBD1 (5 bases). CDR3 length equals 13 residues. Germline V gene data show CDR1 as SEHNR and CDR2 as FQNEAQ (reference sequence).

About this clonotype itself: A much larger clone sits a single nucleotide away, making a read error possible. J is TRBJ1-6 and V is TRBV12-3 or TRBV12-4; 7 bases agree with TRBD1. This CDR3 comprises 13 residues. Trimming at V came to 7 bases and at J to 14 bases, leaving 11 bases not matched to a gene. The CDR3, as DNA: TGTGCCAGCAAGGGACAGAGGAATAGGGCCCTCCACTTT. It codes for CASKGQRNRALHF.

A word on this clonotype: A much more abundant neighbour one base away suggests this may be a read error. The rearrangement uses TRBV29-1 and TRBJ1-2, with a weak D call TRBD1 (5 bases). The CDR3 is made up of 12 amino acids. CDR1 SQVTM and CDR2 ANQGSEA come from the germline V gene. CDR3 in amino acids: CSVDLGVSGCTF. The CDR3 DNA sequence: TGCAGCGTTGACTTAGGGGTATCTGGCTGCACCTTC.

This clonotype was recorded many times. V gene TRBV4-1 combines with J gene TRBJ2-5, with 7 nucleotides matching TRBD1. The CDR3 runs to 15 residues. Trimming at V came to 1 base and at J to 1 base, leaving 3 bases not matched to a gene. Germline lookup yields CDR1 MGHRA and CDR2 YSYEKL. The CDR3 DNA reads as TGCGCCAGCAGCCAAGCACAGGGGCCCCAAGAGACCCAGTACTTC. Protein product: CASSQAQGPQETQYF.

This clonotype has a count of ten or more. CDR3 DNA: TGTGCCAGCATCCTGCAGGGGACAGGGGGCGGGCCCCAGCATTTT. Its translation: CASILQGTGGGPQHF. The rearrangement links TRBV6-1 to TRBJ1-5; 12 bases map to TRBD1. Germline assignment: CDR1 MNHNS and CDR2 SASEGT. J was trimmed by 9 bases and V by 7 bases; bases with no gene match: 10. This CDR3 region has 15 residues.

Of note for this clonotype: A read error may explain this, as a much larger clone is one base away. This rearrangement joins TRBV29-1 to TRBJ1-2; D gene uncertain. There are 14 residues in the CDR3. Per germline, CDR1 SQVTM and CDR2 ANQGSEA. CDR3 residues: CGVEDQRTGYGYTF. The CDR3 nucleotides read TGCGGCGTTGAAGATCAGAGGACGGGCTATGGCTACACCTTC.

The genes are TRBV20-1 and TRBJ2-7; 9 nucleotides line up with TRBD1. The CDR3 length is 15 residues. From germline, CDR1 is DFQATT and CDR2 SNEGSKA (reference sequence). V dropped 6 bases and J dropped 8; count of bases not matched to a gene: 17. In DNA form, the CDR3 reads TGCAGTGCCAACGCGGGACAGGGTTTTCCTTGCAAGCAGTACTTC. This gives the protein CSANAGQGFPCKQYF.

Regarding this clonotype: Since a much larger clone is just one base distant, this may be a read error. V usage is TRBV4-1 and J usage is TRBJ2-3; a possible D gene is TRBD2 (6 bases). Germline V gene data show CDR1 as MGHRA and CDR2 as YSYEKL. The V and J ends lost 1 base and 8 bases respectively, with 13 bases between them. CDR3 size: 14 residues. This CDR3 reads CASSQAAVEGTQYF. The DNA for the CDR3 is TGCGCCAGCAGCCAAGCGGCGGTGGAGGGTACGCAGTATTTT.

To note about this clonotype: A much larger clone sits a single nucleotide away, making a read error possible. The chain joins TRBV12-5 to TRBJ2-1; 10 nucleotides agree with TRBD1. Per germline, CDR1 LGHNT and CDR2 FRNRAP. This CDR3 contains 15 residues. CDR3 amino acids: CAGGYRQGARNEQFF. CDR3 DNA: TGTGCTGGTGGTTACAGACAGGGGGCGCGGAATGAGCAGTTCTTC. Together with reference TRBV12-5 and TRBJ2-1, the CDR3 gives the full variable domain: DARVTQTPRHKVTEMGQEVTMRCQPILGHNTVFWYRQTMMQGLELLAYFRNRAPLDDSGMPKDRFSAEMPDATLATLKIQPSEPRDSAVYFCAGGYRQGARNEQFFGPGTRLTVL.

This clonotype was recorded at least ten times. This rearrangement joins TRBV20-1 to TRBJ2-2; D assignment may be TRBD1 or TRBD2 (5 bases each). The CDR3 is made up of 15 amino acids. V was trimmed by 0 bases and J by 8 bases, leaving 16 bases between them. CDR1 is DFQATT and CDR2 is SNEGSKA in the germline V gene (reference sequence). The CDR3 nucleotides read TGCAGTGCTAGAGATGGGGACCGGGTAGCAGGGGAGCTGTTTTTT. Amino acid sequence: CSARDGDRVAGELFF.

This clonotype occurred a few times. V is TRBV30 and J is TRBJ1-4; D unresolved. The ends were cut back, 1 base at V and 6 bases at J, with 9 bases in the middle. The V gene's germline CDR1 is GTSNPN and CDR2 SVGIG (reference sequence). The CDR3 is made up of 13 amino acids. The CDR3 DNA follows: TGTGCCTGGAGTGGTGAGGTGGATGAAAAACTGTTTTTT. Translating it yields CAWSGEVDEKLFF.